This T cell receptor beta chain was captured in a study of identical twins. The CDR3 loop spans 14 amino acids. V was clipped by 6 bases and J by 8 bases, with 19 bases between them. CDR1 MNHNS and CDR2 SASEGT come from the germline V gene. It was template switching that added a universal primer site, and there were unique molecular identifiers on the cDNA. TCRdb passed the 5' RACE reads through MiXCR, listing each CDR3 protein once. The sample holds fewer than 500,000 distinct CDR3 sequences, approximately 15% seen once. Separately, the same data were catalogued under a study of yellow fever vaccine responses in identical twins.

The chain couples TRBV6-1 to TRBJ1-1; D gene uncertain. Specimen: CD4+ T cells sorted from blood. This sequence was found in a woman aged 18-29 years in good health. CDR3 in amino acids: CASSSLVLVSEAFF. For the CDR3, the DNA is TGTGCCAGCAGCTCCTTAGTTCTGGTTTCGGAAGCTTTCTTT.